This TCR beta chain was recorded in a study of Graves' ophthalmopathy and Graves' hyperthyroidism. Study-wide context: Blood was drawn at initial diagnosis, before any treatment.

This CDR3 region has 17 residues. Between the trimmed V and J ends, which lost 1 base and 0 bases, there was a span of 15 bases. Germline assignment: CDR1 LGHNA and CDR2 YNFKEQ. Concerning this clonotype itself: Its antigen is not identified.

RNA served as the template for amplifying TCR beta CDR3 regions. First-round RT-PCR relied on HTBI primers, and a second-round multiplex PCR came next. From the multiplex PCR reads, TCRdb called clonotypes with MiXCR, one entry per CDR3 protein. The data contain around 470,000 distinct CDR3 sequences, 14% of them singletons. Clinical symptoms and serum thyroxine were used for diagnosis; TRAb, thyroid ultrasound and orbital computed tomography were also relied on. Study-level results: Most thyroid-expanded clonotypes exceeding 0.001 frequency were also found in blood.

The sequencing sample was made of blood. V usage is TRBV4-2 and J usage is TRBJ1-1, with D unclear. This clonotype originated in a woman aged 25 to 45 with Graves' ophthalmopathy. Here the CDR3 reads CASSQAKGPKLNTEAFF. DNA of the CDR3: TGTGCCAGCAGCCAAGCCAAGGGCCCAAAATTGAACACTGAAGCTTTCTTT.